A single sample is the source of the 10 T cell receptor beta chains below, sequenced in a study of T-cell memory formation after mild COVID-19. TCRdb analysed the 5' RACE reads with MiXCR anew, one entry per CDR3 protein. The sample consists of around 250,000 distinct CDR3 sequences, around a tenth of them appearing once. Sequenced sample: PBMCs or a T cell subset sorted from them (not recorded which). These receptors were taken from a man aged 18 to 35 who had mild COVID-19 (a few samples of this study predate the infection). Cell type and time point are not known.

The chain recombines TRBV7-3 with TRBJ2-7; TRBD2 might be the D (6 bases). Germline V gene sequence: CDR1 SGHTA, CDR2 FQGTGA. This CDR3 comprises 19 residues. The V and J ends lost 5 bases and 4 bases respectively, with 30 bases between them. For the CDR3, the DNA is TGTGCCAGCAGCGCAAAAGGCCCCACGCGACTAGAACTGTTATACGAGCAGTACGTC. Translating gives CASSAKGPTRLELLYEQYV.

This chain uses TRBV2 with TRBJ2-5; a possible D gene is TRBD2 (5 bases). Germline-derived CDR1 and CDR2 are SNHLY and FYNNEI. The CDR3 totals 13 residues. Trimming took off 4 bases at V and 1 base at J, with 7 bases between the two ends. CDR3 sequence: CASSGESQETQYF. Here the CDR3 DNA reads TGTGCCAGCAGTGGGGAGTCCCAAGAGACCCAGTACTTC.

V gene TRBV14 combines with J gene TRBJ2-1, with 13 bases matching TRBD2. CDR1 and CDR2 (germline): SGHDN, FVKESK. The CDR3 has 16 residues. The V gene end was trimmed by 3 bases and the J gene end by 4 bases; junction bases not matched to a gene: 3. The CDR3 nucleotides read TGTGCCAGCAGCCAGTGGACTAGCGGGGGTTACAATGAGCAGTTCTTC. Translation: CASSQWTSGGYNEQFF.

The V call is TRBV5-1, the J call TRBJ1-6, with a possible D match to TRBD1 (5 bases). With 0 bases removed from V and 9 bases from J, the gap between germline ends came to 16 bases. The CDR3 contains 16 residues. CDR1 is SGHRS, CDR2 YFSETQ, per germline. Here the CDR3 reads CASSLGVGGDGSPLHF. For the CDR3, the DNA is TGCGCCAGCAGCTTGGGAGTTGGGGGGGACGGTTCACCCCTCCACTTT. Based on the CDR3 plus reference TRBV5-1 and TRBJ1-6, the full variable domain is KAGVTQTPRYLIKTRGQQVTLSCSPISGHRSVSWYQQTPGQGLQFLFEYFSETQRNKGNFPGRFSGRQFSNSRSEMNVSTLELGDSALYLCASSLGVGGDGSPLHFGNGTRLTVT.

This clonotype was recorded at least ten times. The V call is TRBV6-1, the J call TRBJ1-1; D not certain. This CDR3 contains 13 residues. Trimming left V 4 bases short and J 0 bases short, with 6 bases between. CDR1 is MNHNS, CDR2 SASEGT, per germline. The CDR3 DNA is TGTGCCAGCAGTGGGGTCTTGAACACTGAAGCTTTCTTT. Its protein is CASSGVLNTEAFF.

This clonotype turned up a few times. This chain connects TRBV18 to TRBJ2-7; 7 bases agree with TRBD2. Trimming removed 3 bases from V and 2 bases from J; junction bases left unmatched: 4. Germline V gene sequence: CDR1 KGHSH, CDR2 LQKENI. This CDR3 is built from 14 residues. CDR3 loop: CASSPLGGTYEQYF. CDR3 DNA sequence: TGTGCCAGCTCACCCCTGGGAGGGACCTACGAGCAGTACTTC. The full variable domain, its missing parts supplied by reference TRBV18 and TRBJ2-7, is NAGVMQNPRHLVRRRGQEARLRCSPMKGHSHVYWYRQLPEEGLKFMVYLQKENIIDESGMPKERFSAEFPKEGPSILRIQQVVRGDSAAYFCASSPLGGTYEQYFGPGTRLTVT.

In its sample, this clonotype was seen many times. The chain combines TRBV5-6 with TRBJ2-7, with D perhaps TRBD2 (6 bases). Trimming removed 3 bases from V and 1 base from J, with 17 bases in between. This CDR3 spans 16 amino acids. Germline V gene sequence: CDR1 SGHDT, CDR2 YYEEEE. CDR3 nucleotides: TGTGCCAGCAGCTCATGGAGGGCAGGGAATTCCTACGAGCAGTACTTC. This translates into CASSSWRAGNSYEQYF.

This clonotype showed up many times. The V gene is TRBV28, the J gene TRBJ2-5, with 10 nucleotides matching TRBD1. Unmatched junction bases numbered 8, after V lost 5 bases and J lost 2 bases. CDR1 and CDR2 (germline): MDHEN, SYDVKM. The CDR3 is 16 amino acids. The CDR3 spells CASSRDRGNLQETQYF. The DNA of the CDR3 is TGTGCCAGCAGTCGGGACAGGGGAAACCTACAAGAGACCCAGTACTTC.

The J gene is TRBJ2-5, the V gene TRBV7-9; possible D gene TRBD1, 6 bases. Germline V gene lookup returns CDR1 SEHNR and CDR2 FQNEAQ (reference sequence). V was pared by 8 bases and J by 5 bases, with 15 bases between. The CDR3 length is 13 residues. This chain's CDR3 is CASQGPRKETQYF. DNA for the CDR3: TGTGCCAGCCAGGGGCCAAGGAAGGAGACCCAGTACTTC.

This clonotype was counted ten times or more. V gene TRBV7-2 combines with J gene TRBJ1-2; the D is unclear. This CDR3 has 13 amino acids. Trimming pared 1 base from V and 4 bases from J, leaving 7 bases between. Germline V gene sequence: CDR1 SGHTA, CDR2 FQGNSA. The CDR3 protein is CASSLDRSYGYTF. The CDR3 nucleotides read TGTGCCAGCAGCTTAGACAGATCCTATGGCTACACCTTC.